The 21 T cell receptor beta chains listed next were all sequenced from one sample in a study of tumor-infiltrating lymphocytes in primary liver carcinoma (dated by TCRdb to 2016 to 2017). Total RNA and DNA were co-extracted without cell sorting from approximately 20-30 mg of bulk tissue using the AllPrep DNA/RNA mini kit. Data came from an Illumina HiSeq 2500. Starting from approximately 0.5 ug total RNA, TCRbeta-specific cDNA was produced by reverse transcription with a constant-region primer and ProtoScript II reverse transcriptase. Construction of the TCRbeta libraries relied on three nested rounds of multiplex PCR, following a slightly modified ARM-PCR procedure. Each of the first two PCR rounds ran for around 9 cycles and used multiplex TRBV1-TRBV30 forward primers together with a Cbeta reverse primer. The public sequencing data were trimmed at Q25 with fastp and processed into clonotypes with MiXCR by TCRdb, which kept only in-frame beta chains. CDR3 protein duplicates are merged, each entry listing the most common genes and DNA. The sample has some 22,000 distinct CDR3 sequences on record, approximately 71% of them singletons. The ten largest clones represent about 32% of the sample.

The sequencing sample was made of liver tumor tissue from sampling region 5. The sample's cell subset or site label, in plain terms: tumor region T5, tumor centre. The receptors stem from a woman younger than 45 with primary liver carcinoma and hepatitis B virus infection.

Turning to this clonotype: Germline and junction disagree at one end, which may indicate a read error. The rearrangement joins TRBV12-3 or TRBV12-4 to TRBJ1-5; D possibly corresponds to TRBD1 (5 bases). The CDR3 loop spans 16 amino acids. In DNA form, the CDR3 reads TGTGCTAGCAGCCAATTAGATACGGGGACCAATCAGCCCCAGCATTTT. Protein product: CASSQLDTGTNQPQHF.

In the case of this clonotype: The conserved phenylalanine or tryptophan normally closing the CDR3 is absent here, so this likely arose from a read error. The genes are TRBV30 and TRBJ2-7, with 14 nucleotides matching TRBD2. This CDR3 region has 15 residues. V gave up 3 bases and J gave up 1 base; unmatched junction bases: 2. Germline-derived CDR1 and CDR2 are GTSNPN and SVGIG (reference sequence). The CDR3 is CAWRGLAGESYEQYL. CDR3 DNA: TGTGCCTGGAGGGGACTAGCGGGGGAGTCCTACGAGCAGTACCTC.

As to this clonotype: Compared with germline, one end of the junction differs, possibly owing to a read error. This chain connects TRBV7-8 to TRBJ2-2; 7 bases map to TRBD2. The CDR3 has 18 residues. CDR1 is SGHVS, CDR2 FQNEAQ, per germline. In DNA form, the CDR3 reads TGTGCCAGCAGCTCCTTTAGACTGGCGGGAGAGGACACCGGGGTGCTGTTCTTT. Translating it yields CASSSFRLAGEDTGVLFF.

V gene TRBV11-2 combines with J gene TRBJ1-1; D might be TRBD1 (6 bases). Trimming took 11 bases from V and 7 from J, leaving 38 bases between them. This CDR3 has 19 amino acids. CDR1 and CDR2 from the germline V gene are SGHAT and FQNNGV. Here the CDR3 DNA reads TGTGCCGACAGCTTTACCCGCGTGATGGACTGGGGGCGTCCGGGTGAAGCTTTCTTT. As protein: CADSFTRVMDWGRPGEAFF. The full variable domain, completed using reference TRBV11-2 and TRBJ1-1, is EAGVAQSPRYKIIEKRQSVAFWCNPISGHATLYWYQQILGQGPKLLIQFQNNGVVDDSQLPKDRFSAERLKGVDSTLKIQPAKLEDSAVYLCADSFTRVMDWGRPGEAFFGQGTRLTVV.

This clonotype was counted a single time. This may come from a read error, since a much larger clone is one base off. No conserved phenylalanine or tryptophan is present at the end of the CDR3, so a read error is the likely explanation. This sequence joins TRBV20-1 and TRBJ2-7; TRBD2 matches at 10 bases. The trim removed 0 bases at V and 3 bases at J, leaving 2 bases unmatched. CDR3 length: 14 amino acids. CDR1 is DFQATT and CDR2 is SNEGSKA in the germline V gene (reference sequence). CDR3 in amino acids: CSARDLAGGYEQYL. CDR3 DNA: TGCAGTGCTAGAGACTTAGCGGGGGGCTACGAGCAGTACTTA.

In regard to this clonotype: This CDR3 is missing its conserved last phenylalanine or tryptophan, likely due to a read error. The J gene is TRBJ2-2, the V gene TRBV11-3, with 8 positions matching TRBD1. V dropped 4 bases and J dropped 9; count of bases not matched to a gene: 7. This CDR3 is 14 amino acids long. CDR1 is SGHNT, CDR2 YENEEA, per germline. DNA for the CDR3: TGTGCCAGCAGCTCCTGCAGGGGGCCCTGGGAGCTGTTTTAT. This translates into CASSSCRGPWELFY.

A remark on this clonotype: The germline gene is not matched at one end of the junction; a read error may be the cause. The chain couples TRBV6-5 to TRBJ2-5; 10 positions match TRBD1. This CDR3 contains 13 residues. Germline V lookup: CDR1 MNHEY, CDR2 SVGAGI. In DNA form, the CDR3 reads TGTGCCAGTAATACCGACAGGGGGCTGACCCAATACTTC. Translation gives CASNTDRGLTQYF.

Remarks on this clonotype: Relative to the germline gene, one junction end is altered; a read error may explain this. J is TRBJ2-3 and V is TRBV4-1; D remains unclear. Germline CDR1 reads MGHRA; CDR2 reads YSYEKL. CDR3 length equals 18 residues. The CDR3 loop reads CASSQLGMVVEDSNTQNF. DNA of the CDR3: TGCGCCAGCAGCCAACTAGGCATGGTAGTTGAAGACTCGAATACGCAGAATTTT.

This clonotype was detected a few times. One end of the junction varies from germline; a read error may be responsible. The CDR3: CVSSSGSGRGTDTQYF. In nucleotides, the CDR3 is TGCGTTAGCAGCTCCGGGAGCGGGCGAGGCACAGATACGCAGTATTTT. This chain connects TRBV11-3 to TRBJ2-3, with D possibly TRBD2 on 6 matching bases. The CDR3 spans 16 residues. Germline lookup yields CDR1 SGHNT and CDR2 YENEEA.

The V and J genes are TRBV12-5 and TRBJ2-1, with TRBD2 matching 11 bases. The CDR3 is made up of 14 amino acids. Trimming removed 2 bases from V and 7 bases from J; junction bases left unmatched: 1. CDR1 and CDR2 from the germline V gene are LGHNT and FRNRAP. The CDR3 DNA reads TGTGCTAGTGGTTTGAGGACTAGCGGGAATGAGCAGTTCTTC. Residues: CASGLRTSGNEQFF.

Details on this clonotype: A read error may account for a junction end that differs from germline. The chain links TRBV7-8 to TRBJ2-2; 7 bases map to TRBD2. The CDR3 contains 15 residues. CDR1 and CDR2 (germline): SGHVS, FQNEAQ. The CDR3 DNA is TGTGCCAGTAGGAGGGCGGGAGAAGTCACCGGGGAGCTGTATTTT. Amino acids: CASRRAGEVTGELYF. Together with reference TRBV7-8 and TRBJ2-2, the CDR3 gives the full variable domain: GAGVSQSPRYKVAKRGQDVALRCDPISGHVSLFWYQQALGQGPEFLTYFQNEAQLDKSGLPSDRFFAERPEGSVSTLKIQRTQQEDSAVYLCASRRAGEVTGELYFGEGSRLTVL.

In regard to this clonotype: One junction end disagrees with the germline gene, perhaps due to a read error. The V gene is TRBV5-4, the J gene TRBJ1-3; D is uncertain. CDR3 size: 14 residues. CDR1 is SGHNT and CDR2 is YYREEE in the germline V gene (reference sequence). This CDR3 reads CASSRIEPGNTTYF. CDR3 sequence (DNA): TGTGCCAGCAGCCGGATTGAGCCAGGAAACACCACATATTTT.

Comment on this clonotype: A much larger clonotype is one base distant, so this may be a read error. In DNA, the CDR3 is TGTGCCATCAGTGAGTACAAACAGGGGGCAAAAGCCTCCTACAATGAGCAGTTCTTC. Protein product: CAISEYKQGAKASYNEQFF. The chain combines TRBV10-3 with TRBJ2-1; 9 bases line up with TRBD1. The CDR3 loop spans 19 amino acids. The V segment lost 1 base and the J segment 0 bases; nucleotides outside the gene matches: 10. CDR1 and CDR2 from the germline V gene are ENHRY and SYGVKD.

The J gene is TRBJ2-2, the V gene TRBV7-8; D perhaps matches TRBD2 (6 bases). The germline V gene encodes CDR1 SGHVS and CDR2 FQNEAQ. CDR3 length: 15 amino acids. The germline V and J ends were trimmed by 1 base and 1 base, with 7 bases remaining between them. This CDR3 reads CASSLGRENTGELFF. The DNA of the CDR3 is TGTGCCAGCAGCTTAGGGCGGGAGAACACCGGGGAGCTGTTTTTT.

Turning to this clonotype: The conserved closing phenylalanine or tryptophan is absent in this CDR3, likely reflecting a read error. The limits of the CDR3 on the DNA are not certain, so only TCRdb's listed CDR3 is given. The genes are TRBV5-4 and TRBJ1-2. The germline V gene encodes CDR1 SGHNT and CDR2 YYREEE (reference sequence). The CDR3 sequence runs 14 residues, both termini included. CDR3 sequence reads: CASPPGLLFGGYIY.

This clonotype was found many times. This sequence may be a read error, since a much larger clone differs from it by one base. Because the CDR3 is missing its conserved closing phenylalanine or tryptophan, this is likely a read error. No DNA is shown, since the ends of the CDR3 on it are uncertain; the CDR3 is the one TCRdb lists. The rearrangement links TRBV21-1 to TRBJ2-1; TRBD1, as called in the table, went unchecked against the DNA. TRBV21-1 is a known pseudogene. Including both end residues, the CDR3 is 12 amino acids long. CDR3: CASKGRVNEQFL.

This clonotype was seen repeatedly, ten times or more. The chain combines TRBV11-1 with TRBJ2-1; 8 bases map to TRBD2. After removal of 1 base from V and 7 bases from J, the junction contained 12 bases not matched to a gene. The CDR3 contains 17 residues. Germline assignment: CDR1 SGHAT and CDR2 FQDESV (reference sequence). This CDR3 reads CASSLVALVAGLNEQFF. CDR3 coding DNA: TGTGCCAGCAGCTTAGTAGCCCTGGTAGCGGGGTTAAATGAGCAGTTCTTC.

As concerns this clonotype: The CDR3 does not close with the conserved phenylalanine or tryptophan, likely indicating a read error. It is unclear where the CDR3 begins or ends on the DNA, so no DNA is shown, and the CDR3 is as TCRdb lists it. V usage is TRBV7-9 and J usage is TRBJ2-1; the D segment call TRBD2 is taken from the table without a DNA check. The CDR3 numbers 14 amino acids, ends counted. CDR1 is SEHNR and CDR2 is FQNEAQ in the germline V gene (reference sequence). CDR3 loop: CASSLDLARGMLFL.

Worth noting for this clonotype: As the CDR3 is not closed by the conserved phenylalanine or tryptophan, this likely results from a read error. The chain recombines TRBV4-1 with TRBJ2-3; D gene ambiguous. This CDR3 is 18 amino acids long. In germline, CDR1 is MGHRA, CDR2 YSYEKL. This chain's CDR3 is CASSQLGMVVEDSDMQYL. Written as DNA, the CDR3 is TGCGCCAGCAGCCAACTAGGCATGGTAGTTGAAGACTCGGATATGCAGTATCTT.

Details on this clonotype: One end of the junction is discordant with germline, which a read error may explain. The V and J genes are TRBV28 and TRBJ1-5; D not certain. The CDR3 spans 12 residues. Germline V gene sequence: CDR1 MDHEN, CDR2 SYDVKM. Here the CDR3 DNA reads TGTGCCAGCAGTCTTCTCTTGGAGCCCCAATATTTT. This translates into CASSLLLEPQYF.

This clonotype was recorded once. Lacking the conserved final phenylalanine or tryptophan, this CDR3 likely reflects a read error. V and J are TRBV28 and TRBJ2-1; D may be TRBD2 (5 bases). Germline V CDR1 and CDR2: MDHEN, SYDVKM. CDR3 length: 12 residues. The CDR3 loop reads CVSSRTEGEQFS. CDR3 in DNA: TGTGTCAGCAGTCGCACCGAGGGTGAGCAGTTCTCC.